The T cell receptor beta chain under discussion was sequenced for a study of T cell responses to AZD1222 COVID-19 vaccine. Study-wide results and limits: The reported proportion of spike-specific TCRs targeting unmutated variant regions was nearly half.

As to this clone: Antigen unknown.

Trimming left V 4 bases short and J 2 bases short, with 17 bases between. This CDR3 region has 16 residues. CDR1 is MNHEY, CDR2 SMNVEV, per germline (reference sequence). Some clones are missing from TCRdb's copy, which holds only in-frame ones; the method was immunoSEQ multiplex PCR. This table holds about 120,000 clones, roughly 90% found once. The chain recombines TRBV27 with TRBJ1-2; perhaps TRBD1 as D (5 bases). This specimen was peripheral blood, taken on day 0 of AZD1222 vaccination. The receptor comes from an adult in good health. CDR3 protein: CASSSRGVLSNYGYTF. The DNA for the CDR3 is TGTGCCAGCAGTTCGCGAGGGGTCTTGTCGAACTATGGCTACACCTTC.